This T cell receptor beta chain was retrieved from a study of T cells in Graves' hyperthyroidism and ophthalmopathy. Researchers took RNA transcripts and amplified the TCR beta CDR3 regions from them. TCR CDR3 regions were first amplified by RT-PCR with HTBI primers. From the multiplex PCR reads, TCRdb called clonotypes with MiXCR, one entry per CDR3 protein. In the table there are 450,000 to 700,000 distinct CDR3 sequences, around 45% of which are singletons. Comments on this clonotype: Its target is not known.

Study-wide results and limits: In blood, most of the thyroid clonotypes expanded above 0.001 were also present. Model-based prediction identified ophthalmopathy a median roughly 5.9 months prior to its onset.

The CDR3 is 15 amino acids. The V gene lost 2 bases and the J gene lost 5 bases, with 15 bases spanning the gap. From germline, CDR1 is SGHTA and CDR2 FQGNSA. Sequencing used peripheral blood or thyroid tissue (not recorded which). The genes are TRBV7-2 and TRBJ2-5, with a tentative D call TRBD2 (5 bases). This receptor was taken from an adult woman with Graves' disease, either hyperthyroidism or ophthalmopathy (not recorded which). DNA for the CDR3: TGTGCCAGCAGCTTACAAAGCGGCCCCAGTGAGACCCAGTACTTC. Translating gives CASSLQSGPSETQYF.